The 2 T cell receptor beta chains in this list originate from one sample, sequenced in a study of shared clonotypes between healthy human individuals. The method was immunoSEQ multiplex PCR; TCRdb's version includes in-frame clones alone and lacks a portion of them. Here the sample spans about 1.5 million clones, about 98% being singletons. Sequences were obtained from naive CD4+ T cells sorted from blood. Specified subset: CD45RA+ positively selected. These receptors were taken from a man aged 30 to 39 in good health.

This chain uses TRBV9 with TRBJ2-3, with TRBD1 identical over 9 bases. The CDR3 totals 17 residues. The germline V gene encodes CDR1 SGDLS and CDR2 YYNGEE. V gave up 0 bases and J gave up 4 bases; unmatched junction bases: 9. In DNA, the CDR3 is TGTGCCAGCAGCGTAGCTACTTTGGGACAGGGCCCAGATACGCAGTATTTT. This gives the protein CASSVATLGQGPDTQYF.

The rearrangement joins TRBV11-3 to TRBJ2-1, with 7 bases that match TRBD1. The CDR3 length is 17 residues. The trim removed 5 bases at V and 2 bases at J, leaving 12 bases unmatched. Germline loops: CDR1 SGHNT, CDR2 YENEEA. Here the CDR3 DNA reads TGTGCCAGCAGCCGCTACTCCGACAGGGTAGCCTACAATGAGCAGTTCTTC. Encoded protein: CASSRYSDRVAYNEQFF.